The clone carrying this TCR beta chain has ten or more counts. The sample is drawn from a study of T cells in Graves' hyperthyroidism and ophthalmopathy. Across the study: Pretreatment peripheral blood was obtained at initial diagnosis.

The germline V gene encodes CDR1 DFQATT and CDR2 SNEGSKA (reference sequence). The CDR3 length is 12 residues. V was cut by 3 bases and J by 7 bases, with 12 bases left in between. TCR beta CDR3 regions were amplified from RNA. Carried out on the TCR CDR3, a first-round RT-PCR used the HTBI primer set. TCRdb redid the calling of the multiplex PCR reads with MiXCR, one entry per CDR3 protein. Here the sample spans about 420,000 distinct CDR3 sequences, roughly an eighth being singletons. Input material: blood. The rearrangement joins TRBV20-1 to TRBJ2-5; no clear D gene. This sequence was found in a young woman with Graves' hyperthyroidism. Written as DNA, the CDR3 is TGCAGTGCTAGCAAGGTGTCCGGGACCCAGTACTTC. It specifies CSASKVSGTQYF.